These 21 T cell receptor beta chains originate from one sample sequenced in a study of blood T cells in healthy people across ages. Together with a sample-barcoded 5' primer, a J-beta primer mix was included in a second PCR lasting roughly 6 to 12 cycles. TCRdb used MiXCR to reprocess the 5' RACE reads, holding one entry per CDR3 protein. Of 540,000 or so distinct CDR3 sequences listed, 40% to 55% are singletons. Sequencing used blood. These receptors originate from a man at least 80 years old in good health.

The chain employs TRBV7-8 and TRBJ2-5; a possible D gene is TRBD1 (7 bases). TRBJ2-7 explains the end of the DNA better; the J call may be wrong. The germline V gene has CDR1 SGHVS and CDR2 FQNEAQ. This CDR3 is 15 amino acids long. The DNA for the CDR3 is TGTGCCAGCAGCTTAGGGAGGGGGCGTGGGTCCGAGCAGTACTTC. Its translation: CASSLGRGRGSEQYF.

The CDR3 bases are TGTGCCATCACCTGGGCGGCCGACACAGATACGCAGTATTTT. Its protein is CAITWAADTDTQYF. The chain joins TRBV10-3 to TRBJ2-3; D is unresolved. With 7 bases removed from V and 2 bases from J, the gap between germline ends came to 13 bases. CDR3 length: 14 residues. Germline CDR1 and CDR2: ENHRY and SYGVKD.

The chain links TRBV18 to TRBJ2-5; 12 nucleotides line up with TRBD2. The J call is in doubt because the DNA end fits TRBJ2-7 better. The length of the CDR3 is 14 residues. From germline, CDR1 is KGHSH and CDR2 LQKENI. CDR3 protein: CASSPPGLAGEQYF. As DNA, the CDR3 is TGTGCCAGCTCACCCCCGGGACTAGCGGGCGAGCAGTACTTC.

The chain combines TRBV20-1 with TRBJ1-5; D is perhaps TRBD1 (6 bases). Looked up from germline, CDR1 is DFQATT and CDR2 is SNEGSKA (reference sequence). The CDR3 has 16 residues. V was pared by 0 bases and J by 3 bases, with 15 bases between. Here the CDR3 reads CSARDLGGQDNQPQHF. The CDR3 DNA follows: TGCAGTGCTAGAGATCTGGGGGGCCAGGACAATCAGCCCCAGCATTTT.

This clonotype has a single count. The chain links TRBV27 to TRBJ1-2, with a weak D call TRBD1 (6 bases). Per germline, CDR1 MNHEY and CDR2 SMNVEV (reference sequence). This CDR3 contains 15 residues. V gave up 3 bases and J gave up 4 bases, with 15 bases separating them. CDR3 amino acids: CASSFQKGGSYGYTF. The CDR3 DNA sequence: TGTGCCAGCAGTTTCCAGAAGGGGGGTAGCTATGGCTACACCTTC.

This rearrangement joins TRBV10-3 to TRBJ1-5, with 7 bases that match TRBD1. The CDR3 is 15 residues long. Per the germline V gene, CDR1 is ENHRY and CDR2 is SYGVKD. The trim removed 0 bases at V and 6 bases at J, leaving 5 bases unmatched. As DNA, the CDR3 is TGTGCCATCAGTGAGTCCAGGGGGGCTGGTCAGCCCCAGCATTTT. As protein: CAISESRGAGQPQHF.

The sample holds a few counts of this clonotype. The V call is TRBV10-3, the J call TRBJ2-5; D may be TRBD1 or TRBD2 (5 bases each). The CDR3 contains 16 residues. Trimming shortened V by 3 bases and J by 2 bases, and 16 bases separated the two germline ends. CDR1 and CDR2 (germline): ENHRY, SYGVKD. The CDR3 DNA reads TGTGCCATCAGTGAAGGCAGGGCGGGCTTTCAAGAGACCCAGTACTTC. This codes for CAISEGRAGFQETQYF.

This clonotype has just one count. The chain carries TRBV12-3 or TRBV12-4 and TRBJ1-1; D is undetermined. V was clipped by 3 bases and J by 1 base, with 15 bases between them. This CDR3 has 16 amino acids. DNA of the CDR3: TGTGCCAGCAGTTTCCAGGTTATGACGACGAACACTGAAGCTTTCTTT. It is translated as CASSFQVMTTNTEAFF.

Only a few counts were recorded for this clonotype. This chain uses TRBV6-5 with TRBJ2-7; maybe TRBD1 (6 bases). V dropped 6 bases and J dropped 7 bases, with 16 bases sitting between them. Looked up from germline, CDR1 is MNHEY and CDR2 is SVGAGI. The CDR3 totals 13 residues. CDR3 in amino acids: CASSPNRVNEQYF. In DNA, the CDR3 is TGTGCCAGCAGCCCCAACAGGGTCAATGAGCAGTACTTC.

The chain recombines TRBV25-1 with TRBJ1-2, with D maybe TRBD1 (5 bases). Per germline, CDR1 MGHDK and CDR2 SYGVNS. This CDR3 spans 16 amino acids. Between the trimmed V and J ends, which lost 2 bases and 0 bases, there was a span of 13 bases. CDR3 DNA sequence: TGTGCCAGCAGTGAAACTGGGACTCTAGCTAACTATGGCTACACCTTC. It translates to CASSETGTLANYGYTF.

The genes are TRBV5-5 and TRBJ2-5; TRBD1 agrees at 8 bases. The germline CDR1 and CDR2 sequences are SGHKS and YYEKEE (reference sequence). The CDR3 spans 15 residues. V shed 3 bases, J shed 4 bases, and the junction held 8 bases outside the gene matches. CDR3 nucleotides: TGTGCCAGCAGCTCGTACGGACAGGGCGGAGAGACCCAGTACTTC. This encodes CASSSYGQGGETQYF.

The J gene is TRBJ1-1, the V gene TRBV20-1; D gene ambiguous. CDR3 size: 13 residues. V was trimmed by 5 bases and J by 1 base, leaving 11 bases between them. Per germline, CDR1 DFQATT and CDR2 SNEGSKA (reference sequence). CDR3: CSALRDGNTEAFF. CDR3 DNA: TGCAGTGCTCTACGTGACGGGAACACTGAAGCTTTCTTT.

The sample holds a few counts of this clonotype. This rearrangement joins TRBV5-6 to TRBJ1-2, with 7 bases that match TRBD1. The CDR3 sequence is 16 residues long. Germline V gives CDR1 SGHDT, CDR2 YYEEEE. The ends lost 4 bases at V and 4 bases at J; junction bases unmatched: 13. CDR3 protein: CASSPAGQGGIYGYTF. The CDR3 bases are TGTGCCAGCAGCCCAGCCGGGCAGGGGGGAATCTATGGCTACACCTTC.

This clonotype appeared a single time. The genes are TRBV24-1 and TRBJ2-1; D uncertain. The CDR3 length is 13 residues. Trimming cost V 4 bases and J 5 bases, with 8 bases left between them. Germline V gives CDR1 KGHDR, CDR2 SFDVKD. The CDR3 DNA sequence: TGTGCCACCAGTGAAACTAATAACAATGAGCAGTTCTTC. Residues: CATSETNNNEQFF.

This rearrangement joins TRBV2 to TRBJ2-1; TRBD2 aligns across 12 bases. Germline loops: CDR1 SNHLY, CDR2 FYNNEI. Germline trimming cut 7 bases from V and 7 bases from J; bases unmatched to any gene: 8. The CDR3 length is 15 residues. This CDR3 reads CASTLAGGPENEQFF. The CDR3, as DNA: TGTGCCAGCACCCTAGCGGGGGGGCCGGAAAATGAGCAGTTCTTC.

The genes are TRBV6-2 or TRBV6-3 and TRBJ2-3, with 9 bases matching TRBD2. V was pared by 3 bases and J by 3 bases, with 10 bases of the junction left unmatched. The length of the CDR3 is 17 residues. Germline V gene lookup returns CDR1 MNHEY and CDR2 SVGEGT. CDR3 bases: TGTGCCAGCAGTTATAGACCGGCTAGCGGGACGACAGATACGCAGTATTTT. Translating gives CASSYRPASGTTDTQYF.

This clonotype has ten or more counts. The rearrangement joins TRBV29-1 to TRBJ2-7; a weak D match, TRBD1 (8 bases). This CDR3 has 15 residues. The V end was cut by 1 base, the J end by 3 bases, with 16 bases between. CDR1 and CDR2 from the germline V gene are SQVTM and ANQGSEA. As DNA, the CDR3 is TGCAGCGTTGAAGGGGGGGGACAGGTAAACTACGAGCAGTACTTC. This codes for CSVEGGGQVNYEQYF.

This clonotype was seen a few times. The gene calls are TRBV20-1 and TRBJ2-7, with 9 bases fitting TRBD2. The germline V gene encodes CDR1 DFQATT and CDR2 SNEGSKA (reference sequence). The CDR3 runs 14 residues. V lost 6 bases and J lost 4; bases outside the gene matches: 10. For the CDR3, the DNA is TGCAGTGCGCCCGCCCTAGCGGGACCTTACGAGCAGTACTTC. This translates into CSAPALAGPYEQYF.

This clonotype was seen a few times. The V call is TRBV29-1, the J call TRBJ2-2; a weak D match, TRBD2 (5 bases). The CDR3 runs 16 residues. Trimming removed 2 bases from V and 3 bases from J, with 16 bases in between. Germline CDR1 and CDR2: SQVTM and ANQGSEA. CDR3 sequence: CSVEMGSRVDTGELFF. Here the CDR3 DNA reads TGCAGCGTTGAAATGGGGAGCCGGGTGGACACCGGGGAGCTGTTTTTT.

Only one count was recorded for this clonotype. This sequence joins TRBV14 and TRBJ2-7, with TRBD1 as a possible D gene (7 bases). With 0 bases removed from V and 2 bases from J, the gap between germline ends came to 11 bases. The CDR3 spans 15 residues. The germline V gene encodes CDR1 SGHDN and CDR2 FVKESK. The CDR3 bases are TGTGCCAGCAGCCAAGAGGGGGGACAGACCTACGAGCAGTACTTC. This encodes CASSQEGGQTYEQYF.

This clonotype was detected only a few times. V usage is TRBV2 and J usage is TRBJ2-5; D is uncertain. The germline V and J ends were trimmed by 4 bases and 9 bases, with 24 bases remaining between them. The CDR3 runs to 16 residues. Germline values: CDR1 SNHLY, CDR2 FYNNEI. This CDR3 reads CASSGQGAKVMGPQYF. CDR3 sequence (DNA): TGTGCCAGCAGTGGACAAGGAGCGAAGGTCATGGGTCCCCAGTACTTC.